This T cell receptor beta chain originates from a study of blood T cell repertoires in COVID-19. The length of the CDR3 is 16 residues. V lost 0 bases and J lost 5; bases outside the gene matches: 8. The germline gives CDR1 LGHDT, CDR2 YNNKEL (reference sequence). The data were produced by immunoSEQ multiplex PCR, yet TCRdb's version contains in-frame clones alone and is incomplete. Here the sample spans 50,000 or so clones, about 87% being singletons. This TCR was sampled from an older man with acute or convalescent COVID-19. The material sequenced was peripheral blood. V gene TRBV3-1 (or the pseudogene TRBV3-2) combines with J gene TRBJ2-5; 8 nucleotides line up with TRBD2. The CDR3 loop is CASSQDLPRLAETQYF. Here the CDR3 DNA reads TGTGCCAGCAGCCAAGACCTGCCCAGACTAGCGGAGACCCAGTACTTC.